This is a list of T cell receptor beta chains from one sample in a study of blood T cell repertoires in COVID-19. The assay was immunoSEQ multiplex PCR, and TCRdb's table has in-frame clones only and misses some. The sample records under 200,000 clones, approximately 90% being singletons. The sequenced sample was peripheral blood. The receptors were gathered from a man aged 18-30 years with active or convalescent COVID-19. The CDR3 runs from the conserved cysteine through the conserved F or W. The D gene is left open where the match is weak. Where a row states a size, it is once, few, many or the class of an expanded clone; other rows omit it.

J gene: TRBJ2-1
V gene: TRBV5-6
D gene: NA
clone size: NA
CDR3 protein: CASSFGTRIPPAPDDEQFF
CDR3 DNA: TGTGCCAGCAGCTTTGGAACTAGAATCCCGCCAGCCCCGGACGATGAGCAGTTCTTC

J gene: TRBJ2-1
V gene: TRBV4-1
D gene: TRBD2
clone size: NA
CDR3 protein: CASSQLKLAGPSFSSYNEQFF
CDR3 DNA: TGCGCCAGCAGCCAGTTAAAGCTAGCGGGTCCATCATTTAGCTCCTACAATGAGCAGTTCTTC

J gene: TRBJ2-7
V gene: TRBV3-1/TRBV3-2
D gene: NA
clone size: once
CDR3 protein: CASSHGGNEQYF
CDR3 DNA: TGTGCCAGCAGCCATGGCGGGAACGAGCAGTACTTC

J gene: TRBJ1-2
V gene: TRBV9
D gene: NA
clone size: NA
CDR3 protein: CATVGMDGYTF
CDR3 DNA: TGTGCCACCGTCGGGATGGATGGCTACACCTTC

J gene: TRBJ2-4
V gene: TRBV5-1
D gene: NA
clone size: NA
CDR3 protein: CASSMVSGAKNIQYF
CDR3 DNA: TGCGCCAGCAGCATGGTGTCGGGGGCCAAAAACATTCAGTACTTC

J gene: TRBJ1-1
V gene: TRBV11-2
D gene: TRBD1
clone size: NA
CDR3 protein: CASSQDRGSTEAFF
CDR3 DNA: TGTGCCAGCAGCCAAGACAGGGGGAGCACTGAAGCTTTCTTT

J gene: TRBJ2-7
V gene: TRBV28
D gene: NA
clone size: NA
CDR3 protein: CASSSTSPVAVDYEQYF
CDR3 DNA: TGTGCCAGCAGTTCGACCTCCCCAGTAGCGGTTGATTACGAGCAGTACTTC

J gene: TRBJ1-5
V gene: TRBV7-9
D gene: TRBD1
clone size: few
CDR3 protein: CASSLDRGQGKGGNQPQHF
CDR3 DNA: TGTGCCAGCAGCTTAGATCGGGGACAGGGAAAGGGGGGCAATCAGCCCCAGCATTTT

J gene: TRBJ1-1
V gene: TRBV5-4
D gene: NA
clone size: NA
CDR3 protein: CASSSGAGGLGPEAFF
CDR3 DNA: TGTGCCAGCAGCTCCGGTGCGGGGGGACTCGGCCCTGAAGCTTTCTTT

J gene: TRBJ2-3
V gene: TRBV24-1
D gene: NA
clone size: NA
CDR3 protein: CATSDFSTDTQYF
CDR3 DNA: TGTGCCACCAGTGATTTTTCAACAGATACGCAGTATTTT

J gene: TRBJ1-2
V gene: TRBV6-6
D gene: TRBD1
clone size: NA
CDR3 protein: CASSSDRESGYTF
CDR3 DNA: TGTGCCAGCAGTTCGGACAGGGAGAGCGGCTACACCTTC

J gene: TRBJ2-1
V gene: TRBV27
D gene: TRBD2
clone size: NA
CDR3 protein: CASSPGLADFRDEQFF
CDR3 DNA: TGTGCCAGCAGTCCGGGACTAGCGGACTTTAGAGATGAGCAGTTCTTC

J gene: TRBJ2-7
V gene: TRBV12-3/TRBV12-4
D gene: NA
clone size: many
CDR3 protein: CASSRGVQYF
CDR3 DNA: TGTGCCAGCAGTCGTGGAGTGCAGTACTTC

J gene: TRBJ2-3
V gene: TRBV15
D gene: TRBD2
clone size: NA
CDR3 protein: CATHGGGGTDTQYF
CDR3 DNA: TGTGCCACCCACGGCGGGGGAGGGACAGATACGCAGTATTTT

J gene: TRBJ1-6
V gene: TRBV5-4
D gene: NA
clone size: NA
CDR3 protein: CASTALAADSPLHF
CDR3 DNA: TGTGCCAGCACCGCCCTGGCGGCGGATTCACCCCTCCACTTT

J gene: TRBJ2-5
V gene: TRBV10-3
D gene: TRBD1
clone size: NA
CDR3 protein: CAIKGARVETQYF
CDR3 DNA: TGTGCCATCAAGGGGGCCAGGGTAGAGACCCAGTACTTC

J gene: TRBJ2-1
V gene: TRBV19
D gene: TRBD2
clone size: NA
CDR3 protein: CASTKGTSGANNEQFF
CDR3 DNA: TGTGCCAGTACCAAAGGGACTAGCGGGGCTAACAATGAGCAGTTCTTC

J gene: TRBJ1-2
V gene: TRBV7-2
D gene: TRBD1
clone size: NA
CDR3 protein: CASRIGGQGNYGYTF
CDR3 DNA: TGTGCCAGCAGAATCGGCGGACAGGGTAACTATGGCTACACCTTC

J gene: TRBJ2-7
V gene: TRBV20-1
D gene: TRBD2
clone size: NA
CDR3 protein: CSASSPGGERDEQYF
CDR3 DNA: TGCAGTGCTAGTTCCCCGGGAGGGGAAAGAGACGAGCAGTACTTC

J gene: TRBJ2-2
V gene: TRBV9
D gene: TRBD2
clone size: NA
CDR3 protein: CASSVGAGWTGELFF
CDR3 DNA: TGTGCCAGCAGCGTGGGAGCGGGGTGGACCGGGGAGCTGTTTTTT

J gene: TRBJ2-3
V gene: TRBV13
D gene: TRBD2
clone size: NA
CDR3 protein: CASSLELAPVSDTQYF
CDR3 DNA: TGTGCCAGCAGCTTAGAACTAGCGCCGGTATCGGATACGCAGTATTTT

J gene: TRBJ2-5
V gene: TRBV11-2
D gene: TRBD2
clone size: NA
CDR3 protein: CASTAGVWETQYF
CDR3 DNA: TGTGCCAGCACGGCGGGGGTATGGGAGACCCAGTACTTC